These T cell receptor beta chains were read from a single sample in a study of STAT3 mutations in large granular lymphocyte leukemia. Profiling relied on immunoSEQ multiplex PCR, and the TCRdb table lists in-frame clones only, not all of them. This table holds approximately 5,200 clones, approximately 49% found once. The specimen was peripheral blood mononuclear cells. The receptors were gathered from a woman in her 70s with T-cell large granular lymphocyte leukemia. Some clones in this sample may be carry-over from other donors' samples. Each CDR3 is given with its conserved first and last residue. The D gene is left open where the match is weak. Clone sizes are given selectively: once, few, many, or a class where the clone is expanded.

few	TRBV5-1	NA	TRBJ2-3	TGCGCCAGCAGCTTCGGGGGACTTACCCAAGATACGCAGTATTTT	CASSFGGLTQDTQYF
NA	TRBV19	NA	TRBJ2-7	TGTGCCAGTAGTCAAAAATCCGAGGCTTACGAGCAGTACTTC	CASSQKSEAYEQYF
NA	TRBV30	NA	TRBJ1-1	TGTGCCTGGAGTGTATCCGAGAACACTGAAGCTTTCTTT	CAWSVSENTEAFF
NA	TRBV18	TRBD1	TRBJ1-1	TGTGCCAGCTCACCCGGACAGGGGTTGTTAACAGGTGAAGCTTTCTTT	CASSPGQGLLTGEAFF
few	TRBV5-1	NA	TRBJ2-6	TGCGCCAGCAGCTCGCAGCCTAGCTCTGGGGCCAACGTCCTGACTTTC	CASSSQPSSGANVLTF
NA	TRBV29-1	TRBD1	TRBJ1-1	TGCAGCGTTGAAAAGGGACAGGGCACTGAAGCTTTCTTT	CSVEKGQGTEAFF
NA	TRBV30	NA	TRBJ2-7	TGTGCCTGGAGTGTACTAACCCCCGGTGAGCAGTACTTC	CAWSVLTPGEQYF
NA	TRBV4-2	NA	TRBJ2-7	TGTGCCAGCAGCTCATCCTACGAGCAGTACTTC	CASSSSYEQYF
NA	TRBV7-2	TRBD2	TRBJ2-5	TGTGCCAGCAGCGTATCGCTCGGGCGGGAGGAAGAGACCCAGTACTTC	CASSVSLGREEETQYF
NA	TRBV5-4	NA	TRBJ1-1	TGTGCCAGCAGCTCCTACACAGGATTCACTGAAGCTTTCTTT	CASSSYTGFTEAFF
once	TRBV27	NA	TRBJ1-1	TGTGCCAGCAGTTTAGGGTACGAAGGGGCCACTGAAGCTTTCTTT	CASSLGYEGATEAFF
NA	TRBV27	NA	TRBJ1-4	TGTGCCAGCACCACGGACAGAGCTAATGAAAAACTGTTTTTT	CASTTDRANEKLFF
NA	TRBV5-1	NA	TRBJ1-3	TGCGCCAGCAGCTTAGGGCCACCCGACGCTGGAAACACCATATATTTT	CASSLGPPDAGNTIYF
NA	TRBV5-1	TRBD1	TRBJ2-3	TGCGCCAGCGGAACGGGACAGGGTGATGTCACAGATACGCAGTATTTT	CASGTGQGDVTDTQYF
NA	TRBV30	NA	TRBJ2-1	TGTGCCTGGGCCCGTGCCAATGAGCAGTTCTTC	CAWARANEQFF
NA	TRBV5-4	NA	TRBJ2-7	TGTGCCAGCAGCCAGGACGGATACGAGCAGTACTTC	CASSQDGYEQYF
NA	TRBV4-1	TRBD1	TRBJ1-2	TGCGCCAGCAGCCGGGGACAGGGGCCTCCTAACTATGGCTACACCTTC	CASSRGQGPPNYGYTF
few	TRBV30	NA	TRBJ2-7	TGTGCCTGGAGTCATGGGCAGGGGCTCGACGAGCAGTACTTC	CAWSHGQGLDEQYF
few	TRBV30	TRBD2	TRBJ2-7	TGTGCCTGGACCAGGTCCGATAGCGGGAGATTCTCCTACGAGCAGTACTTC	CAWTRSDSGRFSYEQYF
NA	TRBV30	TRBD2	TRBJ2-7	TGTGCCTGGCAGGGACTAAGCCCTAACTACGAGCAGTACTTC	CAWQGLSPNYEQYF
once	TRBV18	TRBD1	TRBJ2-4	TGTGCCAGCTCACCGACAGGGGGCGCTTCCAAAAACATTCAGTACTTC	CASSPTGGASKNIQYF
NA	TRBV6-1	NA	TRBJ1-2	TGTGCCAGCACTAGGGGGGGACTCTATGGCTACACCTTC	CASTRGGLYGYTF
NA	TRBV10-3	NA	TRBJ1-2	TGTGCCATCAGTGATTTGGGGGGAGGAGGCTACACCTTC	CAISDLGGGGYTF
NA	TRBV5-1	TRBD1	TRBJ1-2	TGCGCCAGCAGCTTAGACCCGGGACAGGGGGCGAAAGGCTACACCTTC	CASSLDPGQGAKGYTF
NA	TRBV30	NA	TRBJ2-6	TGTGCCTGGACCCCGAATTACTCTGGGGCCAACGTCCTGACTTTC	CAWTPNYSGANVLTF
NA	TRBV10-3	TRBD2	TRBJ2-7	TGTGCCATCAGTGATTTCGCTAGCGGGAGGATCTACGAGCAGTACTTC	CAISDFASGRIYEQYF
NA	TRBV5-5	NA	TRBJ2-7	TGTGCCAGCAGCGGCGACAGGAGGTACGAGCAGTACTTC	CASSGDRRYEQYF
NA	TRBV30	NA	TRBJ1-5	TGTGCCTGGAGTTCGGGGGATGACTGGCCCCAGCATTTT	CAWSSGDDWPQHF
NA	TRBV13	TRBD2	TRBJ2-3	TGTGCCAGCAGAAAACTAGCGGGACCTAGCACAGATACGCAGTATTTT	CASRKLAGPSTDTQYF
NA	TRBV29-1	TRBD1	TRBJ1-5	TGCAGCGTTGCCTCGACAGGGGACAGCAATCAGCCCCAGCATTTT	CSVASTGDSNQPQHF
NA	TRBV6-1	TRBD2	TRBJ2-5	TGTGCCAGCAGTGAAGCGACTAGCGGGGGAAAAAACCAAGAGACCCAGTACTTC	CASSEATSGGKNQETQYF
NA	TRBV6-6	TRBD1	TRBJ2-7	TGTGCCAGCAGCCTCCGAGGGGGACAGATCCCCCACGAGCAGTACTTC	CASSLRGGQIPHEQYF
NA	TRBV5-4	TRBD1	TRBJ1-2	TGTGCCAGCAGCTTGGCCGGCGGACAGGGTTTCGGTGGCTACACCTTC	CASSLAGGQGFGGYTF
NA	TRBV18	NA	TRBJ2-7	TGTGCCAGCTCACCCCGGGAGTTTTCCTACGAGCAGTACTTC	CASSPREFSYEQYF
few	TRBV6-1	TRBD1	TRBJ1-2	TGTGCCAGCAACCGGGACAGGGTCGAGTATGGCTACACCTTC	CASNRDRVEYGYTF
few	TRBV5-6	TRBD1	TRBJ2-7	TGTGCCAGCAGCCCAAGGGACAGGACAACCTACGAGCAGTACTTC	CASSPRDRTTYEQYF
few	TRBV9	TRBD2	TRBJ2-7	TGTGCCAGCAGCGTGGGACTAGCGACCTACGAGCAGTACTTC	CASSVGLATYEQYF
few	TRBV5-1	TRBD2	TRBJ2-3	TGCGCCAGCAGCATAATTCCGGGACTAGCGGGAGAAGATACGCAGTATTTT	CASSIIPGLAGEDTQYF
few	TRBV30	TRBD1	TRBJ1-5	TGTGCCTGGAGCGGGACAGGGGATGGTCAGCCCCAGCATTTT	CAWSGTGDGQPQHF
NA	TRBV30	NA	TRBJ2-7	TGTGCCTGGAGTACAGGACGGCCCTACGAGCAGTACTTC	CAWSTGRPYEQYF
NA	TRBV30	NA	TRBJ2-6	TGTGCCTGGAAAAGCGGCTCTGGGGCCAACGTCCTGACTTTC	CAWKSGSGANVLTF
NA	TRBV7-9	TRBD1	TRBJ1-3	TGTGCCGGACAGGGGGCTAACTCTGGAAACACCATATATTTT	CAGQGANSGNTIYF
NA	TRBV29-1	NA	TRBJ1-1	TGCAGCGCCCATCCCGGGTCCCTGAACACTGAAGCTTTCTTT	CSAHPGSLNTEAFF
few	TRBV7-9	TRBD1	TRBJ2-7	TGTGCCAGCAGGCGTCCGGGACAGGGCTCCTACGAGCAGTACTTC	CASRRPGQGSYEQYF
few	TRBV7-2	NA	TRBJ2-7	TGTGCCAGCAGCCCCGGGCCCGGTGGCGAGCAGTACTTC	CASSPGPGGEQYF
NA	TRBV7-9	TRBD1	TRBJ2-2	TGTGCCAGCAGCCCCAGGGGGCCCGGGGAGCTGTTTTTT	CASSPRGPGELFF
NA	TRBV6-1	TRBD1	TRBJ1-2	TGTGCCAGCAGTGAAGGGACAGGGGAAGGAGGGGGCTACACCTTC	CASSEGTGEGGGYTF
NA	TRBV5-1	NA	TRBJ2-3	TGCGCCAGCAGCGGAGCTCAGTGGGCAGATACGCAGTATTTT	CASSGAQWADTQYF
NA	TRBV29-1	NA	TRBJ2-7	TGCAGCGTTGTTAGGCAGGGAAGCGACGAGCAGTACTTC	CSVVRQGSDEQYF